These 30 T cell receptor beta chains share one sample of origin, sequenced in a study of cytomegalovirus exposure and HLA in healthy donors. Amplification used 60 Vbeta primers and 13 Jbeta primers. Profiling relied on immunoSEQ multiplex PCR, and the TCRdb table lists in-frame clones only, not all of them. The sample carries roughly 120,000 clones, approximately 80% recorded once. The sample comprised PBMCs. These receptors were collected from a woman younger than 45 in good health and CMV-seronegative.

V gene TRBV6-5 combines with J gene TRBJ1-1, with 7 bases matching TRBD1. This CDR3 contains 14 residues. Germline V gives CDR1 MNHEY, CDR2 SVGAGI. V shed 4 bases, J shed 5 bases, and the junction held 7 bases outside the gene matches. The CDR3 DNA follows: TGTGCCAGCAGTTGGTTCCAGGGGGGAACTGAAGCTTTCTTT. Translation: CASSWFQGGTEAFF.

A few counts support this clone. The chain joins TRBV19 to TRBJ2-1; no clear D gene. Germline assignment: CDR1 LNHDA and CDR2 SQIVND (reference sequence). The CDR3 has 15 residues. With 5 bases removed from V and 4 bases from J, the gap between germline ends came to 15 bases. As DNA, the CDR3 is TGTGCCAGTAGTGCCAACCTGAACTGGTACAATGAGCAGTTCTTC. It specifies CASSANLNWYNEQFF.

DNA for the CDR3: TGCAGCGTTGGACTCTTACAGGGCTCGAGTGGCTACACCTTC. As protein: CSVGLLQGSSGYTF. V gene TRBV29-1 combines with J gene TRBJ1-2, with a possible D match to TRBD1 (6 bases). CDR1 and CDR2 (germline): SQVTM, ANQGSEA. V was trimmed by 4 bases and J by 7 bases, leaving 19 bases between them. This CDR3 is built from 14 residues.

The sample holds one count of this clone. The rearrangement uses TRBV19 and TRBJ1-5; D unclear. In germline, CDR1 is LNHDA, CDR2 SQIVND (reference sequence). V shed 3 bases and J shed 2 bases, with 11 bases lying between them. The CDR3 consists of 15 residues. In DNA form, the CDR3 reads TGTGCCAGTAGTATGGGTCCGGCGGGCAATCAGCCCCAGCATTTT. Protein product: CASSMGPAGNQPQHF.

This chain uses TRBV5-1 with TRBJ1-4, with 10 bases lining up with TRBD1. Losses at the gene ends were 3 bases for V and 8 bases for J; bases not matched to a gene: 4. Per the germline V gene, CDR1 is SGHRS and CDR2 is YFSETQ. The CDR3 runs to 14 residues. CDR3 bases: TGCGCCAGCAGCTCGACAGGGGGCGAAGAAAAACTGTTTTTT. Protein product: CASSSTGGEEKLFF.

CDR3 residues: CASTPRGGNTEAFF. CDR3 DNA: TGTGCCAGCACCCCTCGCGGGGGGAACACTGAAGCTTTCTTT. The chain is built from TRBV7-9 and TRBJ1-1, with a weak D call TRBD1 (5 bases). V lost 7 bases, J lost 1 base, and 13 bases lay in between. CDR3 size: 14 residues. Germline V gene data show CDR1 as SEHNR and CDR2 as FQNEAQ (reference sequence).

CDR3 in DNA: TGTGCCAGTACCCCGGACAACTTCTATGGCTACACCTTC. Residues: CASTPDNFYGYTF. The chain recombines TRBV19 with TRBJ1-2; the D gene is possibly TRBD1 (5 bases). Per germline, CDR1 LNHDA and CDR2 SQIVND (reference sequence). The CDR3 runs to 13 residues. V was cut by 7 bases and J by 4 bases, with 13 bases left in between. Combining the CDR3 with reference TRBV19 and TRBJ1-2 gives the whole variable domain DGGITQSPKYLFRKEGQNVTLSCEQNLNHDAMYWYRQDPGQGLRLIYYSQIVNDFQKGDIAEGYSVSREKKESFPLTVTSAQKNPTAFYLCASTPDNFYGYTFGSGTRLTVV.

This clone appeared a single time. The CDR3 coding sequence is TGCGCCAGCAGCAGAGGGACAGCGAACACTGAAGCTTTCTTT. Protein sequence: CASSRGTANTEAFF. The chain combines TRBV5-1 with TRBJ1-1; 7 bases are a match to TRBD1. The ends lost 4 bases at V and 1 base at J; junction bases unmatched: 4. This CDR3 spans 14 amino acids. Germline CDR1 is SGHRS and CDR2 is YFSETQ. The full variable domain, completed using reference TRBV5-1 and TRBJ1-1, is KAGVTQTPRYLIKTRGQQVTLSCSPISGHRSVSWYQQTPGQGLQFLFEYFSETQRNKGNFPGRFSGRQFSNSRSEMNVSTLELGDSALYLCASSRGTANTEAFFGQGTRLTVV.

V is TRBV6-1 and J is TRBJ1-1; D remains unclear. The CDR3 is 15 residues long. Germline values: CDR1 MNHNS, CDR2 SASEGT. Trimming shortened V by 4 bases and J by 0 bases, and 12 bases separated the two germline ends. The CDR3 spells CASSAAGFMNTEAFF. The DNA for the CDR3 is TGTGCCAGCAGTGCTGCAGGCTTTATGAACACTGAAGCTTTCTTT.

The chain has TRBV7-9 and TRBJ2-7; TRBD1 is a possible D gene (6 bases). Trimming left V 1 base short and J 4 bases short, with 8 bases between. There are 13 residues in the CDR3. Germline CDR1 SEHNR, CDR2 FQNEAQ (reference sequence). CDR3 nucleotide sequence: TGTGCCAGCAGCTTAGGCAGGGGATACGAGCAGTACTTC. Its protein is CASSLGRGYEQYF.

This chain connects TRBV4-3 to TRBJ2-1, with TRBD2 identical over 10 bases. This CDR3 has 15 amino acids. The trim removed 2 bases at V and 10 bases at J, leaving 8 bases unmatched. Germline assignment: CDR1 LGHNA and CDR2 YSLEER. CDR3 region: CASSQLAGASKEQFF. The CDR3 DNA follows: TGCGCCAGCAGCCAACTAGCGGGGGCCTCCAAAGAGCAGTTCTTC.

The V gene is TRBV7-2, the J gene TRBJ2-6; the D is unclear. CDR3 size: 17 residues. Trimming left V 2 bases short and J 0 bases short, with 11 bases between. Looked up from germline, CDR1 is SGHTA and CDR2 is FQGNSA. The CDR3 here is CASSLRSVSSGANVLTF. The CDR3 nucleotides read TGTGCCAGCAGCTTAAGATCGGTTAGCTCTGGGGCCAACGTCCTGACTTTC.

The chain uses TRBV7-9 and TRBJ2-7; 8 nucleotides align to TRBD2. The CDR3 spans 17 residues. V shed 0 bases and J 1 base; nucleotides not matched to a gene: 8. Germline assignment: CDR1 SEHNR and CDR2 FQNEAQ (reference sequence). This CDR3 reads CASSLAVGSGGSYEQYF. For the CDR3, the DNA is TGTGCCAGCAGCTTAGCCGTGGGGAGCGGGGGATCCTACGAGCAGTACTTC.

In its sample, this clone was seen a few times. The J gene is TRBJ1-1, the V gene TRBV7-9; D unresolved. Trimming took 2 bases from V and 11 from J, leaving 15 bases between them. Germline values: CDR1 SEHNR, CDR2 FQNEAQ (reference sequence). The CDR3 has 13 amino acids. CDR3 nucleotide sequence: TGTGCCAGCAGCTTAATGGGGAGTGGTGAGGCTTTCTTT. Translated: CASSLMGSGEAFF.

The chain carries TRBV5-1 and TRBJ2-3; no clear D gene. The length of the CDR3 is 13 residues. CDR1 is SGHRS, CDR2 YFSETQ, per germline. The germline V and J ends were trimmed by 0 bases and 0 bases, with 2 bases remaining between them. CDR3 sequence reads: CASSLASTDTQYF. In DNA form, the CDR3 reads TGCGCCAGCAGCTTGGCTAGCACAGATACGCAGTATTTT. The whole variable domain, filled in from reference TRBV5-1 and TRBJ2-3, reads KAGVTQTPRYLIKTRGQQVTLSCSPISGHRSVSWYQQTPGQGLQFLFEYFSETQRNKGNFPGRFSGRQFSNSRSEMNVSTLELGDSALYLCASSLASTDTQYFGPGTRLTVL.

The rearrangement links TRBV5-1 to TRBJ1-2, with D possibly matching TRBD1 (6 bases). The CDR3 runs 15 residues. The germline V gene has CDR1 SGHRS and CDR2 YFSETQ. Between the trimmed V and J ends, which lost 3 bases and 3 bases, there was a span of 15 bases. The CDR3 DNA is TGCGCCAGCAGCTCGGGTACAACAGGGTACTATGGCTACACCTTC. The encoded protein is CASSSGTTGYYGYTF.

The V and J genes are TRBV27 and TRBJ1-4; D ambiguous. The CDR3 loop spans 15 amino acids. Germline V gives CDR1 MNHEY, CDR2 SMNVEV (reference sequence). The V gene lost 5 bases and the J gene lost 0 bases, with 10 bases spanning the gap. CDR3 DNA: TGTGCCAGCAGTCCATACAGTTCAACTAATGAAAAACTGTTTTTT. Its translation: CASSPYSSTNEKLFF.

This rearrangement joins TRBV4-3 to TRBJ2-7; D may be TRBD2 (7 bases). V lost 0 bases to trimming and J lost 2 bases, with 23 bases between them. Germline lookup yields CDR1 LGHNA and CDR2 YSLEER. CDR3 size: 19 residues. CDR3 coding DNA: TGCGCCAGCAGCCAAGATGTCAGAGGTGGTGCGGGGGCCACCTACGAGCAGTACTTC. Translated: CASSQDVRGGAGATYEQYF.

The chain uses TRBV30 and TRBJ1-1; D gene ambiguous. V was clipped by 0 bases and J by 4 bases, with 12 bases between them. The CDR3 loop spans 14 amino acids. CDR1 is GTSNPN, CDR2 SVGIG, per germline (reference sequence). In nucleotides, the CDR3 is TGTGCCTGGAGTGTACTAGTACCAGGCACTGAAGCTTTCTTT. It codes for CAWSVLVPGTEAFF. Combining the CDR3 with reference TRBV30 and TRBJ1-1 gives the whole variable domain SQTIHQWPATLVQPVGSPLSLECTVEGTSNPNLYWYRQAAGRGLQLLFYSVGIGQISSEVPQNLSASRPQDRQFILSSKKLLLSDSGFYLCAWSVLVPGTEAFFGQGTRLTVV.

The V call is TRBV7-9, the J call TRBJ1-2; perhaps TRBD1 as D (6 bases). The germline V gene encodes CDR1 SEHNR and CDR2 FQNEAQ (reference sequence). The CDR3 runs 16 residues. V lost 0 bases and J 8 bases, leaving 19 bases between the germline ends. The CDR3 sequence: CASSLASNRAPGGYTF. DNA for the CDR3: TGTGCCAGCAGCTTAGCGAGTAACAGGGCCCCGGGGGGCTACACCTTC.

This sequence joins TRBV10-3 and TRBJ1-5, with 8 bases matching TRBD1. The CDR3 runs to 16 residues. Germline CDR1 ENHRY, CDR2 SYGVKD. V lost 3 bases to trimming and J lost 2 bases; unmatched junction nucleotides: 6. The CDR3 loop reads CAISDSQGAGNQPQHF. DNA of the CDR3: TGTGCCATCAGTGACTCTCAGGGGGCCGGCAATCAGCCCCAGCATTTT.

The rearrangement joins TRBV29-1 to TRBJ1-2, with no clear D. Trimming pared 3 bases from V and 4 bases from J, leaving 12 bases between. The CDR3 extends over 13 amino acids. Germline-derived CDR1 and CDR2 are SQVTM and ANQGSEA. The CDR3 here is CSVEEEGRYGYTF. The CDR3 nucleotides are TGCAGCGTTGAGGAGGAGGGTCGCTATGGCTACACCTTC.

This sequence joins TRBV2 and TRBJ1-1, with 8 bases fitting TRBD1. CDR1 and CDR2 (germline): SNHLY, FYNNEI. The CDR3 consists of 14 residues. With V trimmed by 4 bases and J by 2 bases, 3 bases remained unmatched. CDR3 amino acids: CASSVQGANTEAFF. Here the CDR3 DNA reads TGTGCCAGCAGTGTTCAGGGGGCCAACACTGAAGCTTTCTTT.

The chain couples TRBV18 to TRBJ1-1; D remains unclear. Germline V gene data show CDR1 as KGHSH and CDR2 as LQKENI. Trimming removed 1 base at V and 6 bases at J, with 9 bases between. This CDR3 region has 13 residues. This CDR3 is CASSPQGEAEAFF. CDR3 nucleotides: TGTGCCAGCTCACCACAGGGAGAGGCTGAAGCTTTCTTT. Drawing the rest from reference TRBV18 and TRBJ1-1, the complete variable domain is NAGVMQNPRHLVRRRGQEARLRCSPMKGHSHVYWYRQLPEEGLKFMVYLQKENIIDESGMPKERFSAEFPKEGPSILRIQQVVRGDSAAYFCASSPQGEAEAFFGQGTRLTVV.

The V and J genes are TRBV5-6 and TRBJ1-1; D is unresolved. The germline V and J ends were trimmed by 0 bases and 4 bases, with 4 bases remaining between them. The length of the CDR3 is 12 residues. Germline CDR1 SGHDT, CDR2 YYEEEE. The CDR3 DNA reads TGTGCCAGCAGCTTGGTAGTCACTGAAGCTTTCTTT. This gives the protein CASSLVVTEAFF. Full variable domain (missing parts from reference TRBV5-6 and TRBJ1-1): DAGVTQSPTHLIKTRGQQVTLRCSPKSGHDTVSWYQQALGQGPQFIFQYYEEEERQRGNFPDRFSGHQFPNYSSELNVNALLLGDSALYLCASSLVVTEAFFGQGTRLTVV.

The genes are TRBV18 and TRBJ2-5; 9 bases align to TRBD2. Germline trimming cut 5 bases from V and 2 bases from J; bases unmatched to any gene: 3. The germline CDR1 and CDR2 sequences are KGHSH and LQKENI. This CDR3 spans 14 amino acids. CDR3 sequence: CASSRSGGQETQYF. CDR3 nucleotide sequence: TGTGCCAGCTCAAGGAGCGGGGGGCAAGAGACCCAGTACTTC. The full variable domain, with the rest looked up from reference TRBV18 and TRBJ2-5, is NAGVMQNPRHLVRRRGQEARLRCSPMKGHSHVYWYRQLPEEGLKFMVYLQKENIIDESGMPKERFSAEFPKEGPSILRIQQVVRGDSAAYFCASSRSGGQETQYFGPGTRLLVL.

This chain links TRBV6-6 with TRBJ1-5; tentatively, D is TRBD1 (6 bases). There are 13 residues in the CDR3. The germline gives CDR1 MNHNY, CDR2 SVGAGI (reference sequence). Trimming took off 6 bases at V and 3 bases at J, with 9 bases between the two ends. CDR3 DNA sequence: TGTGCCAGCAGCACAGGGTACAATCAGCCCCAGCATTTT. It is translated as CASSTGYNQPQHF.

This clone came up a few times. The chain couples TRBV5-6 to TRBJ2-1, with a weak D call TRBD2 (6 bases). V gave up 4 bases and J gave up 0 bases, with 20 bases separating them. CDR1 and CDR2 from the germline V gene are SGHDT and YYEEEE. This CDR3 has 18 amino acids. The CDR3: CASSPPLGTGSSYNEQFF. Written as DNA, the CDR3 is TGTGCCAGCAGCCCCCCCCTGGGGACTGGGAGCTCCTACAATGAGCAGTTCTTC. Using reference TRBV5-6 and TRBJ2-1 for the parts outside the CDR3, the full variable domain is DAGVTQSPTHLIKTRGQQVTLRCSPKSGHDTVSWYQQALGQGPQFIFQYYEEEERQRGNFPDRFSGHQFPNYSSELNVNALLLGDSALYLCASSPPLGTGSSYNEQFFGPGTRLTVL.

The chain links TRBV4-2 to TRBJ1-3, with D unresolved. CDR3 length equals 16 residues. Germline loops: CDR1 LGHNA, CDR2 YNFKEQ. Trimming left V 0 bases short and J 3 bases short, with 12 bases between. In nucleotides, the CDR3 is TGTGCCAGCAGCCAAGATAGCAAATCGCATGGAAACACCATATATTTT. Translating it yields CASSQDSKSHGNTIYF.

The rearrangement joins TRBV6-6 to TRBJ1-5; no reliable D call. Germline V gene lookup returns CDR1 MNHNY and CDR2 SVGAGI (reference sequence). V was shortened by 8 bases and J by 4 bases, with 12 bases between the two germline ends. This CDR3 region has 13 residues. As DNA, the CDR3 is TGTGCCAGCGGGCAGGTAACTAATCAGCCCCAGCATTTT. The encoded protein is CASGQVTNQPQHF.